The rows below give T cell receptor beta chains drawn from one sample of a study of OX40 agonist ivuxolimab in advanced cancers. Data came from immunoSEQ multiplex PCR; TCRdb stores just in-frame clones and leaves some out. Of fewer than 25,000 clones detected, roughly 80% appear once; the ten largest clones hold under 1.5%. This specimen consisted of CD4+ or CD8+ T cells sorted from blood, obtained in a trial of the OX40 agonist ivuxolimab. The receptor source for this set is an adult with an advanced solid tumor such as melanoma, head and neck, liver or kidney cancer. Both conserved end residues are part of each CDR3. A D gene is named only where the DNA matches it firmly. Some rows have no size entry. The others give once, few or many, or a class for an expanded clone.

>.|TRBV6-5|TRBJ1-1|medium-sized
CASSYSQRITEAFF
TGTGCCAGCAGTTACTCCCAGAGAATCACTGAAGCTTTCTTT
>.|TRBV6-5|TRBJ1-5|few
CASSSLGGSQPQHF
TGTGCCAGCAGTTCCTTAGGGGGAAGTCAGCCCCAGCATTTT
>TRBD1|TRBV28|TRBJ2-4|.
CASSPRGQAPPIQYF
TGTGCCAGCAGTCCCCGGGGACAGGCACCACCCATTCAGTACTTC
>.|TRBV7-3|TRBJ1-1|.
CASSLTGPTEAFF
TGTGCCAGCAGCTTAACAGGGCCCACTGAAGCTTTCTTT
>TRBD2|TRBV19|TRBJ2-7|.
CASRRLAGDSYEQYF
TGTGCCAGTAGGAGACTAGCGGGGGACTCCTACGAGCAGTACTTC
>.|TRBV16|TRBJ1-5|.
CASSQSGKNQPQHF
TGTGCCAGCAGCCAGTCAGGGAAGAATCAGCCCCAGCATTTT
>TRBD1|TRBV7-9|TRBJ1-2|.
CASRLTQGGPLLLSF
TGTGCCAGCAGATTAACCCAGGGGGGTCCCCTTTTACTCTCCTTC
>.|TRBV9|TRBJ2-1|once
CASSVGGSYNEQFF
TGTGCCAGCAGCGTAGGGGGGTCCTACAATGAGCAGTTCTTC
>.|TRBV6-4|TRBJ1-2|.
CASSDSEKAGYTF
TGTGCCAGCAGTGACTCGGAGAAAGCCGGCTACACCTTC
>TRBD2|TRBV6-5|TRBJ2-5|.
CASSGSRRGLETQYF
TGTGCCAGCTCCGGGTCGCGGCGGGGGTTGGAGACCCAGTACTTC
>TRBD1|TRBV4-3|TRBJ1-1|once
CASSQRQGARDTEAFF
TGCGCCAGCAGCCAAAGACAGGGGGCTCGGGACACTGAAGCTTTCTTT
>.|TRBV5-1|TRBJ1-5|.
CASSLDFNQPQHF
TGCGCCAGCAGCTTGGATTTCAATCAGCCCCAGCATTTT
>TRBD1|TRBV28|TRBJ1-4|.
CASSPRGTGALIGKLFF
TGTGCCAGCAGCCCTCGGGGGACAGGCGCTTTAATTGGAAAACTGTTTTTT
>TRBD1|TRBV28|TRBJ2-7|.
CASSLAQGVYEQYF
TGTGCCAGCAGTTTGGCGCAGGGGGTCTACGAGCAGTACTTC
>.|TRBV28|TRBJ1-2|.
CASRLPGDDYGYTF
TGTGCCAGCAGACTGCCGGGGGACGACTATGGCTACACCTTC
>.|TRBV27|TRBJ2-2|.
CASSLSGYGGTGELFF
TGTGCCAGCAGTTTATCAGGTTACGGGGGCACCGGGGAGCTGTTTTTT
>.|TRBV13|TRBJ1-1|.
CASSRGRPNTEAFF
TGTGCCAGCAGCCGAGGACGTCCTAACACTGAAGCTTTCTTT
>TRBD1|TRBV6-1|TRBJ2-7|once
CASSKRGTDYEQYF
TGTGCCAGCAGTAAAAGAGGGACAGACTACGAGCAGTACTTC